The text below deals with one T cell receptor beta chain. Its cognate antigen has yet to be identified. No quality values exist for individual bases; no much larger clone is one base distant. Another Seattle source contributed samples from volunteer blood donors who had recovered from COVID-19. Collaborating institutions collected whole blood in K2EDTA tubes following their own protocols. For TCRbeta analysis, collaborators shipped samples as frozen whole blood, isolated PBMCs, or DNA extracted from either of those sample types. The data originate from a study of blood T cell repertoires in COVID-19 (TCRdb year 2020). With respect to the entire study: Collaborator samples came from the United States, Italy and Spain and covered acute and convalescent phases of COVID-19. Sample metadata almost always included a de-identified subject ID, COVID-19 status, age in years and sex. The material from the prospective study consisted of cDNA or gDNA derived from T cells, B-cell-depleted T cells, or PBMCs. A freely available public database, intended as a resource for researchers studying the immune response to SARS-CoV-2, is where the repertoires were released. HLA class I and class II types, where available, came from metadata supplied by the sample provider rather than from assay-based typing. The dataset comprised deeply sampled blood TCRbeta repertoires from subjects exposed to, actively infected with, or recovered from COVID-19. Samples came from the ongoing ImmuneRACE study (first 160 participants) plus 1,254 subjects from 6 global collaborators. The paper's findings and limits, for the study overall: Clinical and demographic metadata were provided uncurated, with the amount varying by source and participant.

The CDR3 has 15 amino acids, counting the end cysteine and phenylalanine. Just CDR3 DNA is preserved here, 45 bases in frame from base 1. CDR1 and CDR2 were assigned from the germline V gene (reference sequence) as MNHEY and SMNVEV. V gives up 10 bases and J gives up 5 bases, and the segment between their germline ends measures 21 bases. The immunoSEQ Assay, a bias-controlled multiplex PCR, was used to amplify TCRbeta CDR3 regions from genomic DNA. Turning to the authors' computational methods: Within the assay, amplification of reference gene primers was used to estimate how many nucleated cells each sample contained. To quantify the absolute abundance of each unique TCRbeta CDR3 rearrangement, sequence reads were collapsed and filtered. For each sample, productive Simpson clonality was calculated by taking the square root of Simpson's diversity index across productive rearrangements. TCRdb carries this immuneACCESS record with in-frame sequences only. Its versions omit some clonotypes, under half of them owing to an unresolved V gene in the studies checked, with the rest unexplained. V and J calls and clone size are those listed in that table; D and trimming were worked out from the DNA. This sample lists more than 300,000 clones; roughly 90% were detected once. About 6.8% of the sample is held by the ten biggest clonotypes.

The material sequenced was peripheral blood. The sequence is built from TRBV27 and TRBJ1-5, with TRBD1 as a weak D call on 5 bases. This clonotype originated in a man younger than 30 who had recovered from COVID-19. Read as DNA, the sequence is TGTGCCACACGGAGGGACGTCCGGGCGCATCAGCCCCAGCATTTT. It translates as CATRRDVRAHQPQHF.